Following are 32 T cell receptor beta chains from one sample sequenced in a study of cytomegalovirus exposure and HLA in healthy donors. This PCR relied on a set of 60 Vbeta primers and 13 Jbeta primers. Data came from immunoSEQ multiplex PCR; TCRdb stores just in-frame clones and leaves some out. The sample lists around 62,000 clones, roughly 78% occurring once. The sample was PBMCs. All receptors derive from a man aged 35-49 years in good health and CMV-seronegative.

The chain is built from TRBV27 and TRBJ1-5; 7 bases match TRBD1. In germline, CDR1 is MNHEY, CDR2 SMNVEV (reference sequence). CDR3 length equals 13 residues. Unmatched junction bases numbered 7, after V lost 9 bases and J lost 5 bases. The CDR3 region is CASRQGPYQPQHF. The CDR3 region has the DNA TGTGCCAGTAGACAGGGCCCCTATCAGCCCCAGCATTTT.

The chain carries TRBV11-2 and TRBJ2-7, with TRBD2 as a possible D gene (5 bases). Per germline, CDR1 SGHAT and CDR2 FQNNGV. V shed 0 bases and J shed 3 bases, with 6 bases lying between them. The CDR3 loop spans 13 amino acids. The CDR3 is CASSLDRGYEQYF. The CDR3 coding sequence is TGTGCCAGCAGCTTAGATCGGGGCTACGAGCAGTACTTC.

CDR3 sequence: CASSLGGPYRDTQYF. Written as DNA, the CDR3 is TGTGCCAGCAGCTTAGGGGGCCCCTACCGGGATACGCAGTATTTT. The chain has TRBV7-6 and TRBJ2-3, with a tentative D call TRBD1 (5 bases). V shed 1 base and J shed 6 bases, with 14 bases lying between them. The CDR3 is made up of 15 amino acids. Per germline, CDR1 SGHVS and CDR2 FNYEAQ.

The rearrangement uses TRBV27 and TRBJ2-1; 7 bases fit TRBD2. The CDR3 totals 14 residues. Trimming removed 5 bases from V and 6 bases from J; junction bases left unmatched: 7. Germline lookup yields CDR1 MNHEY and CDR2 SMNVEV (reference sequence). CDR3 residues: CASSLRLAGNEQFF. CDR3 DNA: TGTGCCAGCAGTCTCCGACTAGCTGGCAATGAGCAGTTCTTC.

The DNA of the CDR3 is TGTGCCAGCAGCTTCAGCGGATACCTAGATACGCAGTATTTT. Its protein product is CASSFSGYLDTQYF. The rearrangement uses TRBV5-6 and TRBJ2-3, with TRBD2 as a possible D gene (5 bases). V shed 2 bases and J shed 5 bases, with 12 bases lying between them. This CDR3 is built from 14 residues. Germline-derived CDR1 and CDR2 are SGHDT and YYEEEE.

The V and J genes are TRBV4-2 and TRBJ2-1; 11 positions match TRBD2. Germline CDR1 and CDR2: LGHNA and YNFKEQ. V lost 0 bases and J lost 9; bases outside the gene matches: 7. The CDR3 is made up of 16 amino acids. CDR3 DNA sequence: TGTGCCAGCAGCCAAGATATGACTAGCGGGATTGGTGAGCAGTTCTTC. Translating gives CASSQDMTSGIGEQFF.

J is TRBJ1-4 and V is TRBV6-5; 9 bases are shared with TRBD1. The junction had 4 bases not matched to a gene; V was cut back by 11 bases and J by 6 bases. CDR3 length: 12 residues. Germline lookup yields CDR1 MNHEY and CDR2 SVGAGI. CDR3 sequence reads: CASRDRDEKLFF. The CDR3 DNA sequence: TGTGCCTCCCGGGACAGGGATGAAAAACTGTTTTTT.

CDR3 DNA sequence: TGTGCCAGCCGCTATCCCGGGGGTTCCTACGAGCAGTACTTC. This encodes CASRYPGGSYEQYF. The chain combines TRBV11-2 with TRBJ2-7; the D gene is possibly TRBD2 (6 bases). Germline CDR1 is SGHAT and CDR2 is FQNNGV. V was cut by 8 bases and J by 1 base, with 15 bases left in between. This CDR3 spans 14 amino acids.

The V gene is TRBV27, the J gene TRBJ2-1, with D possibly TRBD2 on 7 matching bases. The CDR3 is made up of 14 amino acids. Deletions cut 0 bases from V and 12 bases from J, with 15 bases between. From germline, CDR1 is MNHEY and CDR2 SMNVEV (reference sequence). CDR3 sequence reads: CASSLSPGGNRQFF. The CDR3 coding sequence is TGTGCCAGCAGTTTATCGCCGGGGGGCAACCGGCAGTTCTTC.

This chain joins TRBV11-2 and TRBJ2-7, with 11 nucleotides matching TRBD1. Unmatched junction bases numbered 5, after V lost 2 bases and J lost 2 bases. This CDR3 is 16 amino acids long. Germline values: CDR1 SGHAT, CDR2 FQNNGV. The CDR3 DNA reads TGTGCCAGCAGCTTACAGTGGACAGGGGGCACCTACGAGCAGTACTTC. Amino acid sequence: CASSLQWTGGTYEQYF.

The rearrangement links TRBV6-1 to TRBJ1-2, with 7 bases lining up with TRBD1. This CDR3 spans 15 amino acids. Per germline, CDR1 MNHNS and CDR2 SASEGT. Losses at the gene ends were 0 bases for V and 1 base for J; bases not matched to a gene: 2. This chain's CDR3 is CASSEAQGSNYGYTF. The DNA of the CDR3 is TGTGCCAGCAGTGAAGCACAGGGGAGTAACTATGGCTACACCTTC.

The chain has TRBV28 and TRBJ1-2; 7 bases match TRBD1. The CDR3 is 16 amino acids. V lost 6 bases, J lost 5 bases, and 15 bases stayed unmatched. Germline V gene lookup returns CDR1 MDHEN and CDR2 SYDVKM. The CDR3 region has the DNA TGTGCCAGCAGGCCGACAGGGTTCTTGGGGAAGTATGGCTACACCTTC. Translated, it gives CASRPTGFLGKYGYTF.

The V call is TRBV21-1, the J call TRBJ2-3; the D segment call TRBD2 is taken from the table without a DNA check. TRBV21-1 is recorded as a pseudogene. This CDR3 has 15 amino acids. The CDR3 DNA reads TGTGCCAGCACTTCGGGGCTAGCGGGAGTAGATACGCAGTATTTT. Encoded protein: CASTSGLAGVDTQYF.

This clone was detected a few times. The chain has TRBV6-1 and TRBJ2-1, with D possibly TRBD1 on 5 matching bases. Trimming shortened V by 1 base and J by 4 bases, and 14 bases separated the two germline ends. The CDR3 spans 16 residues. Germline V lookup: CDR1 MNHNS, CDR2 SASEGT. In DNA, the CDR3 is TGTGCCAGCAGTGAAGTCGGTCAGGGTGGGTACAATGAGCAGTTCTTC. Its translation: CASSEVGQGGYNEQFF.

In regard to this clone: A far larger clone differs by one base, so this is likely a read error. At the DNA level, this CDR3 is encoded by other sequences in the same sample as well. CDR3 region: CASSELAGGPETQYF. CDR3 bases: TGTGCCAGCAGTGAACTAGCGGGGGGGCCAGAGACCCAGTACTTC. This chain connects TRBV6-1 to TRBJ2-5; 12 bases agree with TRBD2. Germline values: CDR1 MNHNS, CDR2 SASEGT. Trimming removed 2 bases from V and 4 bases from J; junction bases left unmatched: 2. The CDR3 extends over 15 amino acids.

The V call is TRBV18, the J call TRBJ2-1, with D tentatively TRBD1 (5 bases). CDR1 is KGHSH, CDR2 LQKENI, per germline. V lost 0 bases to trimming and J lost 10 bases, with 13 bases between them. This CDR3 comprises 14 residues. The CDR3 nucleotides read TGTGCCAGCTCACCACCGGACACTTTTAAGGAGCAGTTCTTC. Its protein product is CASSPPDTFKEQFF.

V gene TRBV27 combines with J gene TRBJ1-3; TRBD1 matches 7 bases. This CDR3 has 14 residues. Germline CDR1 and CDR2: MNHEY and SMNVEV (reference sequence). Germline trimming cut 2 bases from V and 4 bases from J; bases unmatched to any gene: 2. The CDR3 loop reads CASSLRQGGNTIYF. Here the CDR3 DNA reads TGTGCCAGCAGTTTAAGACAGGGAGGAAACACCATATATTTT.

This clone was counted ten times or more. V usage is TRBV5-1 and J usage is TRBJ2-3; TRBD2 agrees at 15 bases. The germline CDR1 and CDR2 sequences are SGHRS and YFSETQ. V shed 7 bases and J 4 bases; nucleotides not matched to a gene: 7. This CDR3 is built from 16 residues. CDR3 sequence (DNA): TGCGCCAGCGGGCGGACTAGCGGGAGGGATGCAGATACGCAGTATTTT. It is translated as CASGRTSGRDADTQYF.

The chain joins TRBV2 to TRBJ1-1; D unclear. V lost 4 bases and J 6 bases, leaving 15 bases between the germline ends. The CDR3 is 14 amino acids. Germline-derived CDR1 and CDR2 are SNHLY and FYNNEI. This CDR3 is CASSALDVGAEAFF. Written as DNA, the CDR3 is TGTGCCAGCAGTGCCTTGGATGTCGGGGCTGAAGCTTTCTTT.

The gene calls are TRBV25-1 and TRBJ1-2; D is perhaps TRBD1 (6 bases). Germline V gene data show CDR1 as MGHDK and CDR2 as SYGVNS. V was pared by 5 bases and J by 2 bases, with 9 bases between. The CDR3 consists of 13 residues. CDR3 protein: CASSRTGNYGYTF. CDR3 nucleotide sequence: TGTGCCAGCAGTAGAACAGGGAACTATGGCTACACCTTC.

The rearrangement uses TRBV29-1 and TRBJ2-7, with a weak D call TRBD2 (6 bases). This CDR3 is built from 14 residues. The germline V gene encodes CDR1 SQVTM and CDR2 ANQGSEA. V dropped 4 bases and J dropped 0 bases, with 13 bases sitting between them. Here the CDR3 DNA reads TGCAGCGTTGGCGAGGGACTCCCCTCCTACGAGCAGTACTTC. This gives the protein CSVGEGLPSYEQYF.

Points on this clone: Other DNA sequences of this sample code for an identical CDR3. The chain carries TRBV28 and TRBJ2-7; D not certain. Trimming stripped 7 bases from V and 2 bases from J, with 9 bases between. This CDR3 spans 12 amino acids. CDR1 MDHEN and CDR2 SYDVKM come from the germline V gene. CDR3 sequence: CASTPDTYEQYF. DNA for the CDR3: TGTGCCAGCACTCCAGACACCTACGAGCAGTACTTC.

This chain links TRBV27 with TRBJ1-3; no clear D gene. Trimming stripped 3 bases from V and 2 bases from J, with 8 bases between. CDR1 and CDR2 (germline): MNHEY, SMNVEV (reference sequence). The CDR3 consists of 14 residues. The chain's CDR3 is CASSLAPTGNTIYF. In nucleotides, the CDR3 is TGTGCCAGCAGTTTGGCACCCACTGGAAACACCATATATTTT.

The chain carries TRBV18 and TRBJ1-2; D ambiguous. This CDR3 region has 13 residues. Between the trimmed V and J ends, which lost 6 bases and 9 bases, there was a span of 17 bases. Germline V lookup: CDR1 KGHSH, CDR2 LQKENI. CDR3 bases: TGTGCCAGCTCTCCATATGACGGGGAAAGCTACACCTTC. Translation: CASSPYDGESYTF.

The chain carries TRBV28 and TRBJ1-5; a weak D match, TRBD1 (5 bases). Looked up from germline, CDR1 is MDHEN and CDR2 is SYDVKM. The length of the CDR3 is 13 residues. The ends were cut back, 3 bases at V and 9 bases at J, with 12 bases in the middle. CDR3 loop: CASSLGGPGPQHF. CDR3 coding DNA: TGTGCCAGCAGTTTGGGGGGTCCCGGGCCCCAGCATTTT.

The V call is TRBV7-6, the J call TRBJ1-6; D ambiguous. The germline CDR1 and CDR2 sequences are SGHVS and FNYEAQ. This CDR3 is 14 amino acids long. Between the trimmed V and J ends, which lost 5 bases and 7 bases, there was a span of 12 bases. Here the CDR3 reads CASSHDTANSPLHF. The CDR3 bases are TGTGCCAGCAGCCATGACACGGCCAATTCACCCCTCCACTTT.

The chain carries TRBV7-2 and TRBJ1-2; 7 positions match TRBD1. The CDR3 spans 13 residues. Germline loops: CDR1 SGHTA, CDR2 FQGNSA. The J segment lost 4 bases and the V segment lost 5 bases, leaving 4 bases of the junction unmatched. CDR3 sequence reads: CASSPRTGYGYTF. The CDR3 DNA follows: TGTGCCAGCAGCCCCCGGACAGGCTATGGCTACACCTTC.

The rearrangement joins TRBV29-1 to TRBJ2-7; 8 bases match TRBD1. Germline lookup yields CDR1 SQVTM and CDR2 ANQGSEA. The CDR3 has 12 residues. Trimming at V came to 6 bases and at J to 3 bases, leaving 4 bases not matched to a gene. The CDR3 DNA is TGCAGCGTAAAGGACAGGGTCTACGAGCAGTACTTC. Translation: CSVKDRVYEQYF.

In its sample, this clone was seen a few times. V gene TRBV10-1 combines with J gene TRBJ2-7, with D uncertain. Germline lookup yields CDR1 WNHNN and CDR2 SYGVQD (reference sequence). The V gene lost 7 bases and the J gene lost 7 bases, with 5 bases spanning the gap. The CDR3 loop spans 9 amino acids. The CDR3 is CASTREQYF. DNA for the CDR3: TGCGCCAGCACGAGGGAGCAGTACTTC.

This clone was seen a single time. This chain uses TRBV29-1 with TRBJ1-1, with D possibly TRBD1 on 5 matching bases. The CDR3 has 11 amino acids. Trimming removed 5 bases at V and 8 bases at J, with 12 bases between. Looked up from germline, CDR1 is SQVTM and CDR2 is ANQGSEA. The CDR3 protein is CSVPRRGEAFF. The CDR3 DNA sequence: TGCAGCGTTCCTCGGAGGGGAGAAGCTTTCTTT.

The CDR3 bases are TGTGCCAGCAGCGAAAACAGCGGGAGGGGGTACAATGAGCAGTTCTTC. Translating gives CASSENSGRGYNEQFF. The V call is TRBV9, the J call TRBJ2-1; 10 nucleotides agree with TRBD2. The CDR3 loop spans 16 amino acids. CDR1 is SGDLS, CDR2 YYNGEE, per germline. With 3 bases clipped from V and 4 bases from J, the junction kept 7 bases outside the gene matches. Drawing the rest from reference TRBV9 and TRBJ2-1, the complete variable domain is DSGVTQTPKHLITATGQRVTLRCSPRSGDLSVYWYQQSLDQGLQFLIQYYNGEERAKGNILERFSAQQFPDLHSELNLSSLELGDSALYFCASSENSGRGYNEQFFGPGTRLTVL.

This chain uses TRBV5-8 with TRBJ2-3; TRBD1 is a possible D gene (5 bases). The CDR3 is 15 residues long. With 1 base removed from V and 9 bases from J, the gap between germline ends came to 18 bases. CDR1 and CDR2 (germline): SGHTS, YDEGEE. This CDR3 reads CASSLRGPATVTQYF. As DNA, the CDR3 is TGTGCCAGCAGCTTGAGGGGCCCAGCGACGGTGACGCAGTATTTT.